This T cell receptor (beta chain) was obtained from a study of T cell responses to AZD1222 COVID-19 vaccine. Study at large: Second-dose intervals near 4 or 12 weeks were combined.

Details on this clone: The antigen remains undetermined.

CDR3 length: 13 residues. The germline V gene has CDR1 MNHEY and CDR2 SMNVEV (reference sequence). The ends were cut back, 4 bases at V and 7 bases at J, with 11 bases in the middle. General study points: With dominance at 160-218 and 743-854, vaccine-associated CD4 TCRs spanned spike. Following two doses of AZD1222, Spike-specific TCR breadth and depth rose.

Measured with immunoSEQ multiplex PCR; TCRdb has only the in-frame clones, and not every one. This table holds 150,000 to 160,000 clones, more than 90% found once. The TCR comes from an adult in good health. The sequenced sample was peripheral blood, obtained on day 0 of AZD1222 vaccination. The chain joins TRBV27 to TRBJ1-3; D gene ambiguous. CDR3 sequence (DNA): TGTGCCAGCAGTTCGGCACCGTGGAACACCATATATTTT. This gives the protein CASSSAPWNTIYF.